The 10 T cell receptor beta chains below all came from one sample that was sequenced in a study of blood T cell repertoires in COVID-19. TCRdb's table, derived via immunoSEQ multiplex PCR, lists solely in-frame clones and lacks some. The sample records fewer than 250,000 clones, 65% to 90% being singletons. What was sequenced was PBMCs or T cells enriched from blood (not recorded which). The receptors were sampled from a woman in her thirties or forties with acute COVID-19.

This clone is a singleton in its sample. The V and J genes are TRBV18 and TRBJ2-7; D is perhaps TRBD2 (5 bases). The germline V gene has CDR1 KGHSH and CDR2 LQKENI. Between the trimmed V and J ends, which lost 2 bases and 1 base, there was a span of 12 bases. This CDR3 is built from 15 residues. CDR3 DNA sequence: TGTGCCAGCTCACCATATACAGCGGTATCCTACGAGCAGTACTTC. This sequence encodes CASSPYTAVSYEQYF.

The chain uses TRBV18 and TRBJ2-5; possibly TRBD1 for D (5 bases). The CDR3 has 14 amino acids. With 2 bases removed from V and 5 bases from J, the gap between germline ends came to 12 bases. In germline, CDR1 is KGHSH, CDR2 LQKENI. Here the CDR3 reads CASSPSDTRETQYF. The DNA for the CDR3 is TGTGCCAGCTCACCATCGGACACTCGGGAGACCCAGTACTTC. Using reference TRBV18 and TRBJ2-5 for the parts outside the CDR3, the full variable domain is NAGVMQNPRHLVRRRGQEARLRCSPMKGHSHVYWYRQLPEEGLKFMVYLQKENIIDESGMPKERFSAEFPKEGPSILRIQQVVRGDSAAYFCASSPSDTRETQYFGPGTRLLVL.

J is TRBJ2-1 and V is TRBV24-1, with a tentative D call TRBD2 (6 bases). With 5 bases removed from V and 5 bases from J, the gap between germline ends came to 21 bases. Per germline, CDR1 KGHDR and CDR2 SFDVKD. The CDR3 runs to 17 residues. The CDR3 region has the DNA TGTGCCACCAGTGCTCTTACGGCTGGCGGGACCAACAATGAGCAGTTCTTC. It specifies CATSALTAGGTNNEQFF.

This clone came up a few times. The chain joins TRBV7-3 to TRBJ2-1; D might be TRBD1 (5 bases). V lost 5 bases and J lost 10, with 15 bases in between. The germline gives CDR1 SGHTA, CDR2 FQGTGA. The length of the CDR3 is 13 residues. CDR3: CASSLGHTSEQFF. In DNA, the CDR3 is TGTGCCAGCAGCCTAGGACACACGTCCGAGCAGTTCTTC.

The chain has TRBV2 and TRBJ2-3, with 10 bases matching TRBD2. This CDR3 contains 17 residues. V lost 10 bases, J lost 1 base, and 14 bases stayed unmatched. Germline CDR1 reads SNHLY; CDR2 reads FYNNEI. The CDR3, as DNA: TGTGCCATTCCGGGACTAGCGAATCTGGCGGGCACAGATACGCAGTATTTT. It codes for CAIPGLANLAGTDTQYF.

The chain recombines TRBV5-6 with TRBJ2-1, with D possibly being TRBD2 (6 bases). This CDR3 is built from 13 residues. V dropped 3 bases and J dropped 10 bases, with 14 bases sitting between them. Per the germline V gene, CDR1 is SGHDT and CDR2 is YYEEEE. CDR3 DNA: TGTGCCAGCAGCTCGATCGGGGGAGGCGAGCAGTTCTTC. Translation: CASSSIGGGEQFF.

With respect to this clone: At the DNA level, this CDR3 is encoded by other sequences in the same sample as well. This rearrangement joins TRBV28 to TRBJ2-5; D might be TRBD2 (5 bases). V was trimmed by 5 bases and J by 5 bases, leaving 6 bases between them. Germline V CDR1 and CDR2: MDHEN, SYDVKM. CDR3 length: 11 residues. CDR3 protein: CASSPGETQYF. The CDR3 nucleotides are TGTGCCAGCAGTCCGGGGGAGACCCAGTACTTC.

This chain uses TRBV9 with TRBJ1-1, with TRBD1 matching 8 bases. Germline CDR1 and CDR2: SGDLS and YYNGEE. CDR3 length: 17 amino acids. J was trimmed by 1 base and V by 0 bases; bases with no gene match: 8. This CDR3 is CASSVATWTGPNTEAFF. For the CDR3, the DNA is TGTGCCAGCAGCGTAGCTACCTGGACAGGGCCGAACACTGAAGCTTTCTTT.

The rearrangement links TRBV7-3 to TRBJ2-2, with 11 bases matching TRBD2. V was clipped by 5 bases and J by 6 bases; unmatched bases: 5. Germline loops: CDR1 SGHTA, CDR2 FQGTGA. The CDR3 runs to 15 residues. The DNA of the CDR3 is TGTGCCAGCAGCCTTAGCGGGAGGGTAGCCGGGGAGCTGTTTTTT. It codes for CASSLSGRVAGELFF.

The chain combines TRBV15 with TRBJ2-1; D call uncertain. Trimming took 0 bases from V and 0 from J, leaving 9 bases between them. Germline V gives CDR1 LNHNV, CDR2 YYDKDF (reference sequence). This CDR3 spans 16 amino acids. This CDR3 is CATSRDGRSSYNEQFF. The CDR3 DNA reads as TGTGCCACCAGCAGAGATGGCAGAAGCTCCTACAATGAGCAGTTCTTC.